The 13 T cell receptor beta chains below all came from one sample that was sequenced in a study of regulatory T cells in long-lasting Graves disease. Time point in this sample: persistent/refractory GD, antithyroid drugs over 5 years with positive TRAb. TCR sequences were obtained from RNA taken from PBMCs. To make TCR beta libraries, researchers used iRepertoire HTBI primers and Arm-PCR of CDR3 regions. TCRdb reanalysed the multiplex PCR reads using MiXCR and keeps one entry per CDR3 protein. The table records 300,000 to 400,000 distinct CDR3 sequences, 15% to 20% of them present only once. Sequenced material: peripheral blood mononuclear cells (PBMCs), taken when the disease was refractory, from a patient treated with antithyroid drugs. The origin of the receptors is a female donor with Graves disease.

This clonotype was recorded many times. The rearrangement links TRBV6-5 to TRBJ1-2; tentative D call: TRBD1 (5 bases). Per the germline V gene, CDR1 is MNHEY and CDR2 is SVGAGI. V was pared by 4 bases and J by 6 bases, with 9 bases between. This CDR3 spans 12 amino acids. CDR3 nucleotides: TGTGCCAGCAGTTGGGACGGACATGGCTACACCTTC. Translated: CASSWDGHGYTF.

This clonotype has ten or more counts. This chain uses TRBV6-1 with TRBJ2-7; 8 nucleotides line up with TRBD1. Trimming removed 6 bases from V and 2 bases from J; junction bases left unmatched: 9. CDR3 length equals 15 residues. The germline CDR1 and CDR2 sequences are MNHNS and SASEGT. CDR3 residues: CASSRRTGSPYEQYF. The CDR3 DNA is TGTGCCAGCAGCCGGCGGACAGGGAGCCCCTACGAGCAGTACTTC.

The V call is TRBV29-1, the J call TRBJ2-5; no clear D. The CDR3 is made up of 13 amino acids. The V and J ends lost 6 bases and 5 bases respectively, with 16 bases between them. The germline gives CDR1 SQVTM, CDR2 ANQGSEA. The CDR3 protein is CSVSDPYRETQYF. The CDR3 bases are TGCAGCGTCTCCGACCCGTATCGGGAGACCCAGTACTTC.

This clonotype was recorded at least ten times. This chain connects TRBV12-3 or TRBV12-4 to TRBJ2-2; the D gene is possibly TRBD1 (6 bases). Trimming shortened V by 9 bases and J by 5 bases, and 13 bases separated the two germline ends. The CDR3 is made up of 13 amino acids. The CDR3 loop reads CASGQTRTGELFF. The DNA for the CDR3 is TGTGCCAGTGGACAGACGCGAACCGGGGAGCTGTTTTTT.

The genes are TRBV5-1 and TRBJ1-1, with TRBD1 identical over 7 bases. CDR1 is SGHRS and CDR2 is YFSETQ in the germline V gene. The J segment lost 0 bases and the V segment lost 0 bases, leaving 5 bases of the junction unmatched. This CDR3 contains 16 residues. The DNA for the CDR3 is TGCGCCAGCAGCTTGGTAGACACAGGGGTGAACACTGAAGCTTTCTTT. It codes for CASSLVDTGVNTEAFF.

The rearrangement joins TRBV29-1 to TRBJ2-3; D perhaps matches TRBD2 (5 bases). Trimming took 6 bases from V and 0 from J, leaving 19 bases between them. The CDR3 consists of 16 residues. Germline V gives CDR1 SQVTM, CDR2 ANQGSEA. The CDR3 region has the DNA TGCAGCGTCCTACCCCGGGGTCTCCTCAGCACAGATACGCAGTATTTT. It is translated as CSVLPRGLLSTDTQYF.

The sample holds many counts of this clonotype. A read error may produce the germline difference seen at one junction end. The V gene is TRBV5-1, the J gene TRBJ1-2, with TRBD1 identical over 7 bases. The CDR3 sequence is 14 residues long. Germline V gene data show CDR1 as SGHRS and CDR2 as YFSETQ. The CDR3 bases are TGTGCCAGCAGCCCAGGGACAGCTAACTATGGCTACACCTTC. Its translation: CASSPGTANYGYTF.

There are many counts of this clonotype. The chain is built from TRBV20-1 and TRBJ1-6, with 7 bases fitting TRBD1. The CDR3 runs to 15 residues. The V and J ends lost 0 bases and 9 bases, in that order; junction bases with no gene match: 8. Per the germline V gene, CDR1 is DFQATT and CDR2 is SNEGSKA (reference sequence). The CDR3 DNA is TGCAGTGCTAGAGATCAAGGACAGGATCGTTCACCCCTCCACTTT. Translation: CSARDQGQDRSPLHF.

The chain carries TRBV18 and TRBJ1-1; TRBD1 is a possible D gene (6 bases). V was clipped by 2 bases and J by 4 bases, with 11 bases between them. The CDR3 runs to 14 residues. Germline values: CDR1 KGHSH, CDR2 LQKENI. The CDR3 spells CASSPGGAITEAFF. The DNA of the CDR3 is TGTGCCAGCTCACCAGGGGGGGCCATCACTGAAGCTTTCTTT.

This clonotype was recorded many times. The chain employs TRBV2 and TRBJ1-2; possibly TRBD1 for D (6 bases). The CDR3 consists of 14 residues. Germline V CDR1 and CDR2: SNHLY, FYNNEI. V lost 7 bases to trimming and J lost 9 bases, with 21 bases between them. The CDR3 spells CASTPTGTSIRYTF. The CDR3 nucleotides are TGTGCCAGCACCCCCACAGGGACCTCTATTCGCTACACCTTC.

This sequence joins TRBV6-5 and TRBJ2-5; 11 bases are a match to TRBD2. Trimming cost V 3 bases and J 2 bases; bases outside gene matches: 2. This CDR3 spans 15 amino acids. Looked up from germline, CDR1 is MNHEY and CDR2 is SVGAGI. As DNA, the CDR3 is TGTGCCAGCAGTTATATAGCGGGAGGGCAAGAGACCCAGTACTTC. This codes for CASSYIAGGQETQYF.

This clonotype was observed at least ten times. This rearrangement joins TRBV5-1 to TRBJ2-7, with 10 bases fitting TRBD1. Per the germline V gene, CDR1 is SGHRS and CDR2 is YFSETQ. J lost 6 bases, V lost 3 bases, and 6 bases had no gene match. The CDR3 is made up of 14 amino acids. CDR3 loop: CASSYNRDRGEQYF. The CDR3 nucleotides are TGCGCCAGCAGCTACAACCGGGACAGGGGCGAGCAGTACTTC.

J is TRBJ2-7 and V is TRBV4-3; 7 bases are shared with TRBD1. CDR1 and CDR2 from the germline V gene are LGHNA and YSLEER. This CDR3 is 16 amino acids long. The V segment lost 0 bases and the J segment 5 bases; nucleotides outside the gene matches: 10. The CDR3: CASSQDHAGGDHEQYF. CDR3 in DNA: TGCGCCAGCAGCCAAGATCACGCAGGGGGAGACCACGAGCAGTACTTC.